This T cell receptor (beta chain) stems from a study of Ad26.COV2.S vaccination and SARS-CoV-2 variants (dated by TCRdb to the early 2020s). For the wider study: Donors in the vaccine arm were drawn from COV1001, a multicentre, randomized, double-blind, placebo-controlled phase I-IIa trial testing Ad26.COV2.S in healthy adults. Dosing of Ad26.COV2.S was intramuscular, at either 5x10^10 or 1x10^11 viral particles, delivered as one shot or as two shots spaced 56 days apart. TCRbeta repertoire sequencing was used to assess the specificity and breadth of SARS-CoV-2-reactive T cell receptors after Ad26.COV2.S vaccination. A total of approximately 32 samples were included in the TCR-sequenced set, comprising roughly 20 Ad26.COV2.S vaccine recipients, 5 placebo recipients and 8 SARS-CoV-2 convalescent individuals. Trial participants were randomized into five groups of five: low-dose or high-dose Ad26.COV2.S given once or twice, or placebo on both occasions. Investigators remained blinded to trial group allocation during experiments and outcome assessment. What the research found in general, with its limitations: Higher spike-specific TCR breadth was observed in Ad26.COV2.S recipients than in placebo recipients (P = 0.0014). The authors noted that total T cell responses may have been underestimated by the TCR breadth and depth analyses. The study was not powered for comparison of responses between vaccine doses or regimens. After vaccination, substantial breadth of spike-specific CD8+ and CD4+ T cell responses was reported. Vaccine and placebo recipients had similar non-spike TCR breadth, a finding consistent with the vaccine containing only spike.

Measured from the cysteine to the phenylalanine, the CDR3 is 15 residues long. Of all the DNA, just the CDR3 is kept, 45 bases in frame from base 1. CDR1 is given as MDHEN and CDR2 as SYDVKM, both from the germline V gene. The germline V end is reduced by 6 bases and the J end by 3 bases; junction bases left unmatched: 7. Explained via the paper, the treatment or condition label denotes: 19 received Ad26.COV2.S at low or high dose, single or two shots; 5 received placebo; per-sample allocation not given. Repertoires of vaccine and placebo recipients were sequenced from samples taken on day 63 after the first injection. Between 29 July and 7 August 2020, Cohort 1b enrolled some 25 adults aged 18-55 years at one site in Boston, USA. Ad26.COV2.S was a replication-incompetent adenovirus type 26 vector that expressed a prefusion-stabilized SARS-CoV-2 spike protein derived from the original Wuhan strain.

The immunoSEQ Assay was used to sequence TCRbeta CDR3 regions. After extraction, genomic DNA underwent amplification by bias-controlled multiplex PCR, followed by high-throughput sequencing. The authors' analysis ran thus. To quantify the absolute abundance of every unique TCRbeta CDR3 region, sequences were collapsed and filtered. T cell fraction was estimated by normalizing TCRbeta template counts to usable DNA, with usable DNA measured through amplification of reference genes found in all nucleated cells. Repertoire TCRs were annotated as SARS-CoV-2-specific by exact matching of V gene, CDR3 amino acid sequence and J gene to a known reactive TCR set. The reference SARS-CoV-2 TCR set was obtained from MIRA and was filtered for enrichment in COVID-19-positive ImmuneCODE repertoires, whereby public or cross-reactive TCRs were removed. Based on the MIRA antigens, annotated TCRs were further analysed at the level of specific ORF or position within ORF. Breadth was defined as annotated unique rearrangements over total unique productive rearrangements; depth was the summed frequency of those rearrangements. Group comparisons of TCR breadth used two-sided Wilcoxon rank-sum tests. Not all clones reach the TCRdb copy of this immuneACCESS table, which keeps in-frame sequences only. Checked studies attribute under half of the gap to unresolved V genes and leave the rest unexplained. The V and J calls and clone size were taken over from that table, and D and trimming were inferred from the DNA. This sample gives about 470,000 clones in total; 90% of them show up just once. Under 4.5% of the sample lies in the top ten.

Turning to this clone: The antigen this receptor binds is unknown. It has no much larger one-base neighbor in the sample; base qualities were not kept.

Recombination linked TRBV28 to TRBJ2-7, and 11 junctional nucleotides match TRBD1. This TCR was sampled from a person aged 18-60 years who received the Ad26.COV2.S COVID-19 vaccine or a placebo. Sequenced material: peripheral blood, taken in a trial of Ad26.COV2.S vaccine versus placebo. The DNA sequence reads TGTGCCAGCAGGAGTGGACAGGGGGCCGGCTACGAGCAGTACTTC. Its product reads: CASRSGQGAGYEQYF. Full variable domain (CDR3 extended with the reference TRBV28 and TRBJ2-7 proteins): DVKVTQSSRYLVKRTGEKVFLECVQDMDHENMFWYRQDPGLGLRLIYFSYDVKMKEKGDIPEGYSVSREKKERFSLILESASTNQTSMYLCASRSGQGAGYEQYFGPGTRLTVT.